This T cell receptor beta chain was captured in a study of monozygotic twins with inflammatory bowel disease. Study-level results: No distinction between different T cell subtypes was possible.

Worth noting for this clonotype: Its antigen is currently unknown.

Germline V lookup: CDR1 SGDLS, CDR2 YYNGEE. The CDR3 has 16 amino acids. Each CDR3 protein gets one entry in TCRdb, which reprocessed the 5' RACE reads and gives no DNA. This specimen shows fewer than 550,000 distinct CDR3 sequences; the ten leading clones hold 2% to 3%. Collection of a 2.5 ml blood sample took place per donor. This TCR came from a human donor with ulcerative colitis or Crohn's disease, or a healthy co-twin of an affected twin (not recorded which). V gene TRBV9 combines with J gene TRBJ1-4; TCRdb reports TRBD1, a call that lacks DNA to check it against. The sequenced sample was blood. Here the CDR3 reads CASSVDPGRTNEKLFF.